These 3 T cell receptor beta chains share one sample of origin, sequenced in a study of blood T cell repertoires in COVID-19. Repertoires were generated with immunoSEQ multiplex PCR, while TCRdb's copy carries only in-frame clones and drops some. The sample carries about 42,000 clones, approximately 89% recorded once. Material: peripheral blood. The receptors were gathered from a human donor in a cohort sampled during active COVID-19.

In its sample, this clone was seen once. The chain couples TRBV7-2 to TRBJ2-3; 9 nucleotides match TRBD2. The ends lost 4 bases at V and 9 bases at J; junction bases unmatched: 11. Germline V lookup: CDR1 SGHTA, CDR2 FQGNSA. The CDR3 runs to 15 residues. CDR3 in amino acids: CASSYASGVGGTQYF. The CDR3 DNA reads as TGTGCCAGCAGCTACGCTAGCGGGGTTGGGGGCACGCAGTATTTT.

The V call is TRBV7-3, the J call TRBJ2-2, with 8 bases identical to TRBD1. This CDR3 comprises 15 residues. Germline V gives CDR1 SGHTA, CDR2 FQGTGA. The trim removed 4 bases at V and 2 bases at J, leaving 3 bases unmatched. The CDR3 DNA reads TGTGCCAGCAGCTATGGACAGGGAAACACCGGGGAGCTGTTTTTT. Its protein is CASSYGQGNTGELFF.

CDR3 residues: CASSLRQGSPYEQYF. CDR3 nucleotide sequence: TGTGCCAGCAGCTTAAGACAGGGTTCACCCTACGAGCAGTACTTC. The chain carries TRBV5-4 and TRBJ2-7, with 7 bases that match TRBD1. The CDR3 covers 15 residues. Germline loops: CDR1 SGHNT, CDR2 YYREEE (reference sequence). Trimming removed 2 bases from V and 2 bases from J; junction bases left unmatched: 7.